This T cell receptor beta chain derives from a study of blood T cells in healthy people across ages. With a J-beta primer mix and a sample-barcoded 5' primer, a second PCR ran roughly 6 to 12 cycles. Tagging of each cDNA molecule was performed by a template-switch adaptor with 12 random nucleotides. TCRdb re-analysed the 5' RACE reads in MiXCR, keeping a single row per CDR3 protein. The sample holds about 670,000 distinct CDR3 sequences, 40% to 45% seen once. Of note for this clonotype: Its specificity is unknown.

Overall study findings and caveats: Higher diversity, along with more naive CD4+ cells, distinguished long-lived donors from aged donors.

The CDR3 has 13 residues. Per germline, CDR1 LGHNA and CDR2 YSLEER. V gave up 1 base and J gave up 4 bases, with 7 bases separating them. There were healthy Caucasian individuals from Russia, aged roughly 6 to 95, serving as donors. Drawing of peripheral blood yielded about 10 milliliters from each donor. This chain joins TRBV4-3 and TRBJ1-2; no firm D call. The origin of this receptor is a man at least 80 years old in good health. The specimen was blood. CDR3 region: CASSQAVSYGYTF. The CDR3 nucleotides are TGCGCCAGCAGCCAAGCAGTAAGCTATGGCTACACCTTC.